This entry describes one T cell receptor beta chain. This entry is derived from a study of cytomegalovirus exposure and HLA in healthy donors. The PCR used 60 Vbeta and 13 Jbeta primers. Data came from immunoSEQ multiplex PCR; TCRdb stores just in-frame clones and leaves some out. The repertoire holds 130,000 or so clones, about 64% seen once, with 2.4% in the top ten. CDR1 and CDR2 from the germline V gene are SNHLY and FYNNEI. Trimming pared 6 bases from V and 1 base from J, leaving 9 bases between. This CDR3 is 14 amino acids long. This chain joins TRBV2 and TRBJ2-2; maybe TRBD2 (6 bases). The sequence came from a woman in her forties in good health and CMV-seronegative. Specimen: PBMCs. Here the CDR3 DNA reads TGTGCCAGCAGCGGAGGGCGGAACACCGGGGAGCTGTTTTTT. Protein: CASSGGRNTGELFF.